This entry lists 5 T cell receptor beta chains sequenced from one sample in a study of shared clonotypes between healthy human individuals. Measured with immunoSEQ multiplex PCR; TCRdb has only the in-frame clones, and not every one. The table includes some 2,400,000 clones, approximately 95% detected once. The sample consisted of naive CD4+ T cells sorted from blood. Subset of the sample: CD45RA+ positively selected. Receptors originate from a man aged 18 to 29 in good health.

Details on this clone: A junction end diverges from the germline sequence, so it may reflect a read error. The chain joins TRBV6-1 to TRBJ2-2; D remains unclear. The germline V gene encodes CDR1 MNHNS and CDR2 SASEGT. The CDR3 loop spans 14 amino acids. CDR3 nucleotide sequence: TGTGCCAGCGGTGAACAGCAGAACACCGGGGAGCTGTTTTTT. Translated, it gives CASGEQQNTGELFF.

The V call is TRBV6-5, the J call TRBJ2-6, with D perhaps matching TRBD1 or TRBD2 (5 bases each). Germline lookup yields CDR1 MNHEY and CDR2 SVGAGI. The CDR3 runs 15 residues. Trimming shortened V by 6 bases and J by 4 bases, and 13 bases separated the two germline ends. Here the CDR3 DNA reads TGTGCCAGCAGGCCCAGTGGGACCGGGGCCAACGTCCTGACTTTC. As protein: CASRPSGTGANVLTF.

The chain has TRBV5-1 and TRBJ2-5, with 13 bases fitting TRBD2. CDR1 and CDR2 (germline): SGHRS, YFSETQ. CDR3 length: 16 amino acids. V dropped 5 bases and J dropped 5; count of bases not matched to a gene: 9. CDR3 sequence: CASSMTSGGNRETQYF. The CDR3 nucleotides are TGCGCCAGCAGTATGACTAGCGGGGGGAATAGGGAGACCCAGTACTTC.

The J gene is TRBJ1-5, the V gene TRBV6-5; D might be TRBD1 (5 bases). This CDR3 is built from 14 residues. V was clipped by 0 bases and J by 6 bases, with 9 bases between them. Per the germline V gene, CDR1 is MNHEY and CDR2 is SVGAGI. CDR3 bases: TGTGCCAGCAGTTACTCGATTGGGGGTCAGCCCCAGCATTTT. This translates into CASSYSIGGQPQHF.

This sequence joins TRBV10-2 and TRBJ2-1; 10 positions agree with TRBD2. From germline, CDR1 is WSHSY and CDR2 SAAADI. V lost 4 bases and J lost 7; bases outside the gene matches: 7. There are 15 residues in the CDR3. CDR3 protein: CASSAGAGGQNEQFF. The DNA of the CDR3 is TGCGCCAGCAGTGCGGGAGCGGGGGGGCAGAATGAGCAGTTCTTC.